This record looks at one T cell receptor beta chain sequence and its context. Its antigen is still unknown. The sample comes from a study of cytomegalovirus exposure and HLA in healthy donors. Study-level information: About 85 million unique TCRs from HLA-typed donors were held in an early release of data. Notes on the study in general: Accurate prediction of most subjects' HLA-A and HLA-B alleles from TCR beta sequences was reported.

The primer mix had 60 Vbeta and 13 Jbeta primers. The data were produced by immunoSEQ multiplex PCR, yet TCRdb's version contains in-frame clones alone and is incomplete. The sample holds a few hundred thousand clones; around 80% are singletons and the top ten take about 0.28%. The sample was PBMCs. This sequence was found in a girl aged 2-10 years in good health and CMV-seronegative.

The DNA of the CDR3 is TGTGCCAGCAATAGGGGGTACGAGCAGTACTTC. It specifies CASNRGYEQYF. This chain links TRBV6-5 with TRBJ2-7; tentatively, D is TRBD1 (6 bases). CDR1 and CDR2 (germline): MNHEY, SVGAGI. CDR3 length equals 11 residues. V lost 7 bases and J lost 4, with 8 bases in between.